This TCR beta chain was identified in a study of T cells after yellow fever vaccination. Overall study context: SMART-Seq v4 Ultra Low Input prepared the low-cell-number fractions. Study-wide results and caveats: FACS-sorted repertoires could harbor abundant contaminating bulk-population clonotypes. A minor fraction of clonotypes spanned both CD4 and CD8 compartments. The study found a weaker secondary response that peaked faster, day 5 versus 15.

Concerning this clonotype itself: Its antigen is undetermined.

V lost 5 bases and J lost 3, with 11 bases in between. There are 13 residues in the CDR3. The germline CDR1 and CDR2 sequences are MNHNY and SVGAGI (reference sequence). Using its own MiXCR run on the 5' RACE reads, TCRdb lists one record per CDR3 protein. The sample records some 320,000 distinct CDR3 sequences, around 4.4% being singletons. The receptor comes from a man aged 18 to 30 who received the YFV17D yellow fever vaccine. Sequenced here: PBMCs, sampled 15 days after the yellow fever booster vaccination. V and J are TRBV6-6 and TRBJ2-7; a possible D gene is TRBD1 (6 bases). The CDR3 DNA is TGTGCCAGCAGTGAGGGACATTACTACGAGCAGTACGTC. It translates to CASSEGHYYEQYV.